The TCR beta chain under discussion was sequenced for a study of vaccination and CD4 T cells after COVID-19. Whole-study context: Median time from second vaccine dose to sampling was around 72 days (14 to 241).

General study findings and limits: In median terms, SARS-CoV-2-reactive clonotypes went from roughly 21 to 40, a nonsignificant rise.

Treatment of the sample: roughly 10-day PBMC culture with coronavirus spike peptide pools or control peptides (ViraFEST assay). Before the COVID-19 pandemic (2011-2018), CD4+ T cells were obtained from the unexposed donor. ViraFEST sequenced TCRs after peptide-pool expansion of antigen-specific T cells. Four cold-coronavirus spikes, along with SARS-CoV-2 S/N, were used to probe unexposed-donor CD4+ T cells, cells permitting. CD4+ T cells that had been cultured provided DNA sequenced with the Oncomine TCR Beta short-read assay. TCRdb analysed the PCR reads with MiXCR anew, one entry per CDR3 protein. The sample lists about 6,700 distinct CDR3 sequences, less than 40% occurring once. Per germline, CDR1 DFQATT and CDR2 SNEGSKA (reference sequence). Deletions cut 4 bases from V and 6 bases from J, with 15 bases between. This CDR3 has 13 amino acids. This clonotype was detected only a few times. No antigen is known for it.

The material sequenced was CD4+ T cells from blood, cultured in vitro. This clonotype was sampled from a human donor in good health. This chain links TRBV20-1 with TRBJ1-2, with a tentative D call TRBD1 (5 bases). CDR3 region: CSANSLWGNGYTF. DNA of the CDR3: TGCAGTGCTAACTCCTTATGGGGGAATGGCTACACCTTC.